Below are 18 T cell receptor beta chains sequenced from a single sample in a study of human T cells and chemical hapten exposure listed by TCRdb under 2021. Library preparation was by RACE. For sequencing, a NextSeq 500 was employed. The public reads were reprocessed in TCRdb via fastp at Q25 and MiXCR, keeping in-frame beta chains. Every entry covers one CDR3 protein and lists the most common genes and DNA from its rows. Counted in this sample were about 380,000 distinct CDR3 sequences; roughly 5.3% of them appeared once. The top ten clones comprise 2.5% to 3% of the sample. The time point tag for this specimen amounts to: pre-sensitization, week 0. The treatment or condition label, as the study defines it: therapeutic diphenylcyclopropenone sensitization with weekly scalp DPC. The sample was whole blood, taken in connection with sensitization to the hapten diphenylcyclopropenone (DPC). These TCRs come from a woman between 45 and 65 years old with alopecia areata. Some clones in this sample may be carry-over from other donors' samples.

The CDR3 coding sequence is TGTGCCTTATCGGGACAGCGCCAAGAGACCCAGTACTTC. Encoded protein: CALSGQRQETQYF. The chain recombines TRBV30 with TRBJ2-5; 7 positions agree with TRBD1. Trimming cost V 7 bases and J 1 base; bases outside gene matches: 6. Germline-derived CDR1 and CDR2 are GTSNPN and SVGIG (reference sequence). The CDR3 totals 13 residues.

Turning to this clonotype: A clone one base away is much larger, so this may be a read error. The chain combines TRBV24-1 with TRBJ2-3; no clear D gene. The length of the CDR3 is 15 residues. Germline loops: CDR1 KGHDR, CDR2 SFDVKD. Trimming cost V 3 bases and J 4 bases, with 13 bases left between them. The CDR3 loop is CATSDPCPGPDTQYF. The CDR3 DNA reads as TGTGCCACCAGTGATCCGTGTCCCGGGCCAGATACGCAGTATTTT.

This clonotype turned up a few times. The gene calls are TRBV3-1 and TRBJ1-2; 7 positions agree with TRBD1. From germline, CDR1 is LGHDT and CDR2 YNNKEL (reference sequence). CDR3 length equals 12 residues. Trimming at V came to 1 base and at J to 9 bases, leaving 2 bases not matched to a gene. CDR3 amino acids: CASSQGTGSYTF. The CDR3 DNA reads TGTGCCAGCAGCCAAGGGACAGGCAGCTACACCTTC. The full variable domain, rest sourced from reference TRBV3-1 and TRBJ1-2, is DTAVSQTPKYLVTQMGNDKSIKCEQNLGHDTMYWYKQDSKKFLKIMFSYNNKELIINETVPNRFSPKSPDKAHLNLHINSLELGDSAVYFCASSQGTGSYTFGSGTRLTVV.

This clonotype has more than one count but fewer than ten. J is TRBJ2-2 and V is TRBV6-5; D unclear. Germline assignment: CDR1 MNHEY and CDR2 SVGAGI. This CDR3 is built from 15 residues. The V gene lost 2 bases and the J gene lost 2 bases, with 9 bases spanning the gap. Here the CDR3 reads CASSYMAANTGELFF. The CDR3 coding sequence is TGTGCCAGCAGTTACATGGCAGCAAACACCGGGGAGCTGTTTTTT.

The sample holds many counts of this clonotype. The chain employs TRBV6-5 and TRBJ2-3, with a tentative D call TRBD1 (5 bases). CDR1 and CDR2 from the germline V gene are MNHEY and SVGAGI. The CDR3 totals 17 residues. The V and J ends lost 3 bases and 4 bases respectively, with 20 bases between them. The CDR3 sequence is CASSYGVKDSGPDTQYF. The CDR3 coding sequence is TGTGCCAGCAGTTATGGGGTTAAAGACAGTGGCCCAGATACGCAGTATTTT.

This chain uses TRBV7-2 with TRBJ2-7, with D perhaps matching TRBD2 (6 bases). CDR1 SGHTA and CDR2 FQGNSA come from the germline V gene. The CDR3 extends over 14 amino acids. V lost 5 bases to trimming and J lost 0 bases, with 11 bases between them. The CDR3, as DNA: TGTGCCAGCAGCCAAGGGCGGGGCTCCTACGAGCAGTACTTC. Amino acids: CASSQGRGSYEQYF.

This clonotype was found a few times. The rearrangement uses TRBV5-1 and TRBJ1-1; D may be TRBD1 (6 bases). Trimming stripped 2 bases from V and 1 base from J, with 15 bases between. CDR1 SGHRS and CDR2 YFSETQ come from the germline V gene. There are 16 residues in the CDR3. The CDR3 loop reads CASSFWAGAQNTEAFF. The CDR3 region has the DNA TGCGCCAGCAGCTTTTGGGCAGGGGCTCAGAACACTGAAGCTTTCTTT.

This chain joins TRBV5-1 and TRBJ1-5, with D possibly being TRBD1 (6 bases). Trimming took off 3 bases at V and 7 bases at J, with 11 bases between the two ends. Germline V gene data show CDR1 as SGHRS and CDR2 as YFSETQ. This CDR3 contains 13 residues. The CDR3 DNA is TGCGCCAGCAGCTCCCAACAGGGCCAGCCCCAGCATTTT. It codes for CASSSQQGQPQHF.

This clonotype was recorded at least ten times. For the CDR3, the DNA is TGTGCCTGGAGTGCTCAGCGATACAATGAGCAGTTCTTC. Translated, it gives CAWSAQRYNEQFF. V usage is TRBV30 and J usage is TRBJ2-1; D gene unclear. From germline, CDR1 is GTSNPN and CDR2 SVGIG (reference sequence). Trimming took 1 base from V and 4 from J, leaving 8 bases between them. The CDR3 contains 13 residues.

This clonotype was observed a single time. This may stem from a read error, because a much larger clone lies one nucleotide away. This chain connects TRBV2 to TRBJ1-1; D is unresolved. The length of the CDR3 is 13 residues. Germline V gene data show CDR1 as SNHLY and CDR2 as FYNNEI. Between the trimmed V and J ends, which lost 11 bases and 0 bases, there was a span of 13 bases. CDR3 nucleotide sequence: TGTGCCGGCATCGGACTTTTGAACACTGAAGCTTTCTTT. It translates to CAGIGLLNTEAFF.

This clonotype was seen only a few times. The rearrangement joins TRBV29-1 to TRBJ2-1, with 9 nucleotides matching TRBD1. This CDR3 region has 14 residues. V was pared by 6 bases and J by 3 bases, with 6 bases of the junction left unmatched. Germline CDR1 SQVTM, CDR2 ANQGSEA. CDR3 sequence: CSVWTGDNYNEQFF. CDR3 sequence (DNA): TGCAGCGTCTGGACAGGGGACAACTACAATGAGCAGTTCTTC.

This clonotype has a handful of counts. The CDR3 region is CASSPAGPGGGETQYF. In nucleotides, the CDR3 is TGTGCCAGCAGCCCGGCAGGGCCGGGAGGAGGCGAGACCCAGTACTTC. The chain uses TRBV13 and TRBJ2-5; 7 positions agree with TRBD2. V shed 5 bases, J shed 5 bases, and the junction held 14 bases outside the gene matches. This CDR3 is 16 amino acids long. Germline loops: CDR1 PRHDT, CDR2 FYEKMQ (reference sequence).

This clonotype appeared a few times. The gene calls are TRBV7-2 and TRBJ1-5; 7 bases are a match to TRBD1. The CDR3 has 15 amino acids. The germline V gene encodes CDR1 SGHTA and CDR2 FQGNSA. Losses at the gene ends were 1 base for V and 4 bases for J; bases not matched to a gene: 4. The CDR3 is CASSLVARGNQPQHF. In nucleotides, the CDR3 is TGTGCCAGCAGCTTAGTAGCCAGGGGGAATCAGCCCCAGCATTTT.

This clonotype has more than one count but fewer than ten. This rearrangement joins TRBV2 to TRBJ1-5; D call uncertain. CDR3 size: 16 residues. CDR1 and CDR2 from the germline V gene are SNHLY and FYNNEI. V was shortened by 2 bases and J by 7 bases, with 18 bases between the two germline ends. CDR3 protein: CASSERVIDKGQPQHF. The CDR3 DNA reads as TGTGCCAGCAGTGAAAGGGTCATCGATAAAGGGCAGCCCCAGCATTTT.

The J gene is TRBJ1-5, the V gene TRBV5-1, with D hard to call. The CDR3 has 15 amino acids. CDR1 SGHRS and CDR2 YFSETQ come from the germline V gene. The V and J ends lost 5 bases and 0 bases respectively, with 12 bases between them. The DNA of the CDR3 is TGCGCCAGCAGGATCGACCCCTCTAGCAATCAGCCCCAGCATTTT. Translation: CASRIDPSSNQPQHF.

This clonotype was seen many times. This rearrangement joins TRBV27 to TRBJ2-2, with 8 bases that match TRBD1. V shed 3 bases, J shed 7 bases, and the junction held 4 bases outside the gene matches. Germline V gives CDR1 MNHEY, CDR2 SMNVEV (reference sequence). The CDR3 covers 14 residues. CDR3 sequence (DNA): TGTGCCAGCAGTTTCGGACAGGGTTTCGGGGAGCTGTTTTTT. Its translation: CASSFGQGFGELFF.

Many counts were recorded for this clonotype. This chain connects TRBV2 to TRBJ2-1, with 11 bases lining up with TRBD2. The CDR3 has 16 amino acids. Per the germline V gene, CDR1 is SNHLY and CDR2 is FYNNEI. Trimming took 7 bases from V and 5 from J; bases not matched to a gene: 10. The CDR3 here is CASTLLAGGLNNEQFF. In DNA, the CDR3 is TGTGCCAGCACCCTCCTAGCGGGGGGTTTGAACAATGAGCAGTTCTTC. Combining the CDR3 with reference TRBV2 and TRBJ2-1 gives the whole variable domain EPEVTQTPSHQVTQMGQEVILRCVPISNHLYFYWYRQILGQKVEFLVSFYNNEISEKSEIFDDQFSVERPDGSNFTLKIRSTKLEDSAMYFCASTLLAGGLNNEQFFGPGTRLTVL.

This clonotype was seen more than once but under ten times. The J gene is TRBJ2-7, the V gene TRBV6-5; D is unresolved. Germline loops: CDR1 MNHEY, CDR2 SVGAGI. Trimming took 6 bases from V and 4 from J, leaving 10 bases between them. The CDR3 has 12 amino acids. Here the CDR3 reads CASSNGDYEQYF. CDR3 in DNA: TGTGCCAGCAGCAATGGGGATTACGAGCAGTACTTC.